The 19 T cell receptor beta chains presented below share a single source sample, sequenced in a study of blood T cells in healthy people across ages. Next came a second PCR, run for roughly 6 to 11 cycles, which used a sample-barcoded 5' primer along with a J-beta primer mix. TCRdb passed the 5' RACE reads through MiXCR, listing each CDR3 protein once. The table has hundreds of thousands of distinct CDR3 sequences, about 24% seen once. The specimen was blood. These receptors were taken from a man aged 65 to 79 in good health.

A few counts support this clonotype. This chain connects TRBV7-8 to TRBJ2-5; a weak D match, TRBD1 (6 bases). V was cut by 6 bases and J by 7 bases, with 18 bases left in between. The CDR3 has 14 residues. The germline V gene encodes CDR1 SGHVS and CDR2 FQNEAQ. In DNA form, the CDR3 reads TGTGCCAGCAGTACAGAAGGACAGAGTGTGACCCAGTACTTC. Its protein product is CASSTEGQSVTQYF.

This clonotype has a count of ten or more. The V call is TRBV18, the J call TRBJ2-5; D gene ambiguous. Trimming shortened V by 2 bases and J by 5 bases, and 12 bases separated the two germline ends. The CDR3 is 14 amino acids. Per the germline V gene, CDR1 is KGHSH and CDR2 is LQKENI. CDR3 nucleotide sequence: TGTGCCAGCTCACCAACTACCGTTGCGGAGACCCAGTACTTC. Amino acids: CASSPTTVAETQYF. Full variable domain (remainder filled in from reference TRBV18 and TRBJ2-5): NAGVMQNPRHLVRRRGQEARLRCSPMKGHSHVYWYRQLPEEGLKFMVYLQKENIIDESGMPKERFSAEFPKEGPSILRIQQVVRGDSAAYFCASSPTTVAETQYFGPGTRLLVL.

This clonotype was found many times. This rearrangement joins TRBV5-5 to TRBJ1-4; D gene ambiguous. This CDR3 is built from 14 residues. Germline values: CDR1 SGHKS, CDR2 YYEKEE (reference sequence). Trimming stripped 1 base from V and 5 bases from J, with 9 bases between. The CDR3 sequence is CASSLTPENEKLFF. The CDR3, as DNA: TGTGCCAGCAGCTTGACTCCAGAAAATGAAAAACTGTTTTTT.

This clonotype has just a few counts. J is TRBJ2-1 and V is TRBV6-5; 12 bases agree with TRBD2. Germline trimming cut 4 bases from V and 0 bases from J; bases unmatched to any gene: 4. The CDR3 extends over 17 amino acids. Per germline, CDR1 MNHEY and CDR2 SVGAGI. The CDR3 sequence: CASSSPTSGSSYNEQFF. The DNA for the CDR3 is TGTGCCAGCAGTTCCCCGACTAGCGGGAGCTCCTACAATGAGCAGTTCTTC.

This clonotype was counted only a few times. The gene calls are TRBV20-1 and TRBJ1-1; D is possibly TRBD1 (5 bases). This CDR3 is built from 14 residues. Trimming took off 6 bases at V and 1 base at J, with 15 bases between the two ends. Germline V CDR1 and CDR2: DFQATT, SNEGSKA (reference sequence). The CDR3 DNA reads TGCAGTGCCCACGGAGGCAGGGCGAACACTGAAGCTTTCTTT. It translates to CSAHGGRANTEAFF.

This clonotype has just a few counts. The gene calls are TRBV3-1 and TRBJ2-3, with 9 bases fitting TRBD2. J was trimmed by 6 bases and V by 0 bases; bases with no gene match: 7. The CDR3 totals 16 residues. Per the germline V gene, CDR1 is LGHDT and CDR2 is YNNKEL (reference sequence). CDR3 DNA sequence: TGTGCCAGCAGCCAAGACGAAGCGGGAGGCCGGGATACGCAGTATTTT. It translates to CASSQDEAGGRDTQYF.

This chain joins TRBV9 and TRBJ2-3; TRBD2 matches 7 bases. Trimming removed 2 bases from V and 0 bases from J; junction bases left unmatched: 6. Germline V gene data show CDR1 as SGDLS and CDR2 as YYNGEE. The CDR3 has 16 amino acids. Written as DNA, the CDR3 is TGTGCCAGCAGCGTCGGCCCTAGCGGAAGCACAGATACGCAGTATTTT. Protein sequence: CASSVGPSGSTDTQYF.

A few counts support this clonotype. The V and J genes are TRBV12-3 or TRBV12-4 and TRBJ1-4; D call uncertain. Trimming took 4 bases from V and 3 from J, leaving 9 bases between them. The length of the CDR3 is 14 residues. The CDR3 bases are TGTGCCAGCAGTTATTTTCCCCCTAATGAAAAACTGTTTTTT. Translating it yields CASSYFPPNEKLFF.

The chain uses TRBV9 and TRBJ2-1; D gene unclear. V dropped 0 bases and J dropped 6 bases, with 10 bases sitting between them. The CDR3 has 14 amino acids. Germline V gene data show CDR1 as SGDLS and CDR2 as YYNGEE. In nucleotides, the CDR3 is TGTGCCAGCAGCGTAGAACTATCGGGCAATGAGCAGTTCTTC. Protein product: CASSVELSGNEQFF.

Note on this clonotype: The junction departs from germline at one end; a sequencing error may be responsible. The V and J genes are TRBV12-3 or TRBV12-4 and TRBJ1-4; D call uncertain. CDR3 length equals 14 residues. CDR3 sequence reads: CASKGGATNEKLFF. CDR3 nucleotides: TGTGCCAGCAAAGGTGGAGCAACCAATGAAAAACTGTTTTTT.

J is TRBJ2-5 and V is TRBV5-1; D might be TRBD2 (5 bases). The closer fit of TRBJ2-7 to the DNA end suggests the J call may be wrong. Germline CDR1 reads SGHRS; CDR2 reads YFSETQ. The CDR3 is 13 residues long. The CDR3 bases are TGCGCCAGCAGCTTGGCCGGGGAATACGAGCAGTACTTC. Its translation: CASSLAGEYEQYF.

In the case of this clonotype: A junction end diverges from the germline sequence, so it may reflect a read error. V usage is TRBV7-7 and J usage is TRBJ2-2, with 9 bases identical to TRBD1. The CDR3 totals 15 residues. CDR1 is SSHAT and CDR2 is FNYEAQ in the germline V gene (reference sequence). The CDR3 protein is CASSKPGTGTGELFF. The CDR3 DNA is TGTGCTAGCAGCAAACCCGGGACAGGGACCGGGGAGCTGTTTTTT.

The chain is built from TRBV12-3 or TRBV12-4 and TRBJ1-5, with a weak D call TRBD1 (6 bases). The ends were cut back, 0 bases at V and 5 bases at J, with 14 bases in the middle. The CDR3 spans 16 residues. The CDR3 region has the DNA TGTGCCAGCAGTTTAGCAGGGGGGTTGGGGGATCAGCCCCAGCATTTT. Protein sequence: CASSLAGGLGDQPQHF.

The chain uses TRBV5-1 and TRBJ1-4, with D hard to call. Germline lookup yields CDR1 SGHRS and CDR2 YFSETQ. V was shortened by 4 bases and J by 0 bases, with 10 bases between the two germline ends. The CDR3 is made up of 15 amino acids. CDR3 bases: TGCGCCAGCAGCATTGGGCGGCCAACTAATGAAAAACTGTTTTTT. This codes for CASSIGRPTNEKLFF. Looking up the rest from reference TRBV5-1 and TRBJ1-4 gives the full variable domain: KAGVTQTPRYLIKTRGQQVTLSCSPISGHRSVSWYQQTPGQGLQFLFEYFSETQRNKGNFPGRFSGRQFSNSRSEMNVSTLELGDSALYLCASSIGRPTNEKLFFGSGTQLSVL.

CDR3 coding DNA: TGTGCCAGCAGCCATGGGTGGGGCAGGGGTGGGCAGCCCCAGCATTTT. Translation: CASSHGWGRGGQPQHF. The rearrangement joins TRBV28 to TRBJ1-5; possible D gene TRBD1, 6 bases. Looked up from germline, CDR1 is MDHEN and CDR2 is SYDVKM. Trimming stripped 6 bases from V and 7 bases from J, with 22 bases between. CDR3 size: 16 residues.

The chain links TRBV20-1 to TRBJ2-5, with 10 positions matching TRBD2. Germline V gene sequence: CDR1 DFQATT, CDR2 SNEGSKA (reference sequence). The CDR3 sequence is 14 residues long. Trimming at V came to 2 bases and at J to 4 bases, leaving 4 bases not matched to a gene. CDR3 sequence: CSARPTSGLETQYF. CDR3 coding DNA: TGCAGTGCTAGACCGACTAGCGGGCTAGAGACCCAGTACTTC.

The V and J genes are TRBV6-5 and TRBJ1-2, with TRBD1 identical over 9 bases. The J segment lost 2 bases and the V segment lost 6 bases, leaving 7 bases of the junction unmatched. This CDR3 is 15 amino acids long. Germline V lookup: CDR1 MNHEY, CDR2 SVGAGI. The CDR3 protein is CASRLRTGENYGYTF. CDR3 bases: TGTGCCAGCAGACTCCGGACAGGGGAAAACTATGGCTACACCTTC.

This clonotype was counted many times. The chain joins TRBV28 to TRBJ2-1; unclear D gene. V was pared by 6 bases and J by 3 bases, with 0 bases between. CDR3 length: 10 residues. Germline V gene sequence: CDR1 MDHEN, CDR2 SYDVKM. CDR3 DNA: TGTGCCAGCAGCTACAATGAGCAGTTCTTC. Its protein is CASSYNEQFF. The entire variable domain, with the rest obtained from reference TRBV28 and TRBJ2-1, is as follows: DVKVTQSSRYLVKRTGEKVFLECVQDMDHENMFWYRQDPGLGLRLIYFSYDVKMKEKGDIPEGYSVSREKKERFSLILESASTNQTSMYLCASSYNEQFFGPGTRLTVL.

The chain combines TRBV24-1 with TRBJ1-1; D gene unclear. Germline V gene lookup returns CDR1 KGHDR and CDR2 SFDVKD. V was cut by 4 bases and J by 8 bases, with 13 bases left in between. The CDR3 spans 13 residues. CDR3 nucleotide sequence: TGTGCCACCAGTGACCCAGTTAAACCAGAAGCTTTCTTT. The encoded protein is CATSDPVKPEAFF.